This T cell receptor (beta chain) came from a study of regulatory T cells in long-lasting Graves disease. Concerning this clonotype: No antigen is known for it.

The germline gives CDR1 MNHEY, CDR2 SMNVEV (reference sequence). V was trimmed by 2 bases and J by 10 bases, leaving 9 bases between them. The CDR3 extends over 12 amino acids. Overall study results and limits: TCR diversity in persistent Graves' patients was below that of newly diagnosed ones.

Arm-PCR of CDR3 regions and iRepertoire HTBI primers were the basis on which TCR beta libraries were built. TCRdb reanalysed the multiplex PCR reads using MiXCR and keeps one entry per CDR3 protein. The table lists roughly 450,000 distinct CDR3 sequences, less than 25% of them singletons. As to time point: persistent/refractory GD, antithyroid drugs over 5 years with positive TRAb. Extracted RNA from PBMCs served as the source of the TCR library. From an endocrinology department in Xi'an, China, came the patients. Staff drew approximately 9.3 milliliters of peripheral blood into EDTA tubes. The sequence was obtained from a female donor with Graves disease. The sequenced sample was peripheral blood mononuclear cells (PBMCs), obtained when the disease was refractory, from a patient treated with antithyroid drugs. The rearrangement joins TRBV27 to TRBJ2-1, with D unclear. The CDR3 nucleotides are TGTGCCAGCAGTTTAGGAAGAGCAGAGCAGTTCTTC. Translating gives CASSLGRAEQFF.